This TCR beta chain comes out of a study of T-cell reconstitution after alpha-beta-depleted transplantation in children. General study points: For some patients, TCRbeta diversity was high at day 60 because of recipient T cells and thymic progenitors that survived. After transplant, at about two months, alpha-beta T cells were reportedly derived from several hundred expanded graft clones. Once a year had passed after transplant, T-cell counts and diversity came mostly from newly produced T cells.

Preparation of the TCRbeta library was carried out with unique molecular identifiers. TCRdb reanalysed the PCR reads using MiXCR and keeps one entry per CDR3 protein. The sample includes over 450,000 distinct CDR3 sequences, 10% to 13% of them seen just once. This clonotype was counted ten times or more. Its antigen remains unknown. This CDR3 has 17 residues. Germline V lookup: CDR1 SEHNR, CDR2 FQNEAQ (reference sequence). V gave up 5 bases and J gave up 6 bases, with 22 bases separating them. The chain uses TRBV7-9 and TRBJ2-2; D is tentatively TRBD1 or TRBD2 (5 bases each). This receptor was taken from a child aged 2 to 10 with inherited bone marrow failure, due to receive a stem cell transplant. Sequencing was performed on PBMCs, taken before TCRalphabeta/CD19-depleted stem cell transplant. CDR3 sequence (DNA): TGTGCCAGCAGCCCAGCTATTGAGGGGCCGCTTGCCGGGGAGCTGTTTTTT. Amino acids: CASSPAIEGPLAGELFF.